The entry that follows covers one TCR beta chain sequence. Its antigen is not known. The authors used template switching to add a universal primer site and gave cDNA unique molecular identifiers. TCRdb redid the calling of the 5' RACE reads with MiXCR, one entry per CDR3 protein. The data contain roughly 1.6 million distinct CDR3 sequences, about 32% of them singletons. These data come from a study of identical twins. Points from the study as a whole: Cord blood's abundant beta clonotypes had fewer insertions, unlike memory repertoires. In beta out-of-frame sequences, the excess sharing between twins was weaker.

The CDR3 covers 11 residues. Germline lookup yields CDR1 SNHLY and CDR2 FYNNEI. Trimming shortened V by 11 bases and J by 7 bases, and 12 bases separated the two germline ends. This rearrangement joins TRBV2 to TRBJ2-1; a possible D gene is TRBD2 (5 bases). The sequence was obtained from a newborn girl in good health. The specimen sequenced was cord blood. The CDR3 DNA is TGTGCCGGCTCCCAGCGGAATGAGCAGTTCTTC. It specifies CAGSQRNEQFF.